This T cell receptor beta chain was sequenced during a study of PD-L1 blockade in urothelial cancer. Study at large: Intravenous atezolizumab, 1,200 mg every 3 weeks, was begun by patients around 2014. T cell content in blood samples showed a median of approximately 140,000.

Assay used: immunoSEQ multiplex PCR; TCRdb lists only in-frame clones, some missing. This table has tens of thousands of clones, 84% appearing once. After removal of 4 bases from V and 3 bases from J, the junction contained 10 bases not matched to a gene. This CDR3 spans 16 amino acids. Germline CDR1 SGHRS, CDR2 YFSETQ. This clone was observed once. The chain has TRBV5-1 and TRBJ2-5, with TRBD1 identical over 9 bases. The receptor comes from a man aged 65-85 years with urothelial cancer. The sample here was PBMCs, taken around atezolizumab (anti-PD-L1) treatment. Here the CDR3 DNA reads TGCGCCAGCAGCCCCCGACAGGGGGGAAGAGAAGAGACCCAGTACTTC. Translated: CASSPRQGGREETQYF. The full variable domain, in which reference TRBV5-1 and TRBJ2-5 provide the parts outside the CDR3, is KAGVTQTPRYLIKTRGQQVTLSCSPISGHRSVSWYQQTPGQGLQFLFEYFSETQRNKGNFPGRFSGRQFSNSRSEMNVSTLELGDSALYLCASSPRQGGREETQYFGPGTRLLVL.